Following are 27 T cell receptor beta chains from one sample sequenced in a study of T cell responses to AZD1222 COVID-19 vaccine. Clones were read by immunoSEQ multiplex PCR, and TCRdb kept only the in-frame ones, dropping some. This repertoire shows 120,000 to 150,000 clones, 80% to 95% found once; its top ten account for roughly 4%. The starting material was peripheral blood, obtained 28 days after the second AZD1222 dose. These receptors originate from an adult who received the AZD1222 COVID-19 vaccine.

This clone was detected only once. The chain carries TRBV28 and TRBJ1-2; D is ambiguous. V was clipped by 4 bases and J by 1 base, with 1 base between them. CDR1 and CDR2 (germline): MDHEN, SYDVKM. The CDR3 length is 11 residues. CDR3 protein: CASSYNYGYTF. For the CDR3, the DNA is TGTGCCAGCAGTTATAACTATGGCTACACCTTC.

The V call is TRBV6-5, the J call TRBJ1-2; D perhaps matches TRBD1 (6 bases). V gave up 2 bases and J gave up 3 bases, with 10 bases separating them. In germline, CDR1 is MNHEY, CDR2 SVGAGI. The CDR3 spans 14 residues. Here the CDR3 reads CASSYRTAHYGYTF. The CDR3 bases are TGTGCCAGCAGTTACCGGACAGCTCACTATGGCTACACCTTC.

The chain joins TRBV2 to TRBJ2-7, with 9 bases aligning to TRBD2. The CDR3 consists of 15 residues. CDR1 SNHLY and CDR2 FYNNEI come from the germline V gene. V trimming: 4 bases; J trimming: 7 bases; junction bases outside the gene matches: 11. The CDR3 sequence is CASSASSGGRPEQYF. In nucleotides, the CDR3 is TGTGCCAGCAGTGCGTCAAGCGGGGGGCGGCCGGAGCAGTACTTC.

The chain has TRBV6-2 or TRBV6-3 and TRBJ2-6; D might be TRBD1 (6 bases). The CDR3 totals 16 residues. Germline V gene data show CDR1 as MNHEY and CDR2 as SVGEGT. V was pared by 0 bases and J by 3 bases, with 9 bases between. The CDR3 sequence: CASSYSRGGGANVLTF. The DNA for the CDR3 is TGTGCCAGCAGTTACTCCAGGGGCGGTGGGGCCAACGTCCTGACTTTC.

This chain connects TRBV9 to TRBJ2-3; either TRBD1 or TRBD2 may supply D (5 bases each). The germline gives CDR1 SGDLS, CDR2 YYNGEE. The CDR3 is 13 residues long. Trimming took 0 bases from V and 7 from J, leaving 9 bases between them. The DNA for the CDR3 is TGTGCCAGCAGCGTAGGGGACCGCCATACGCAGTATTTT. It codes for CASSVGDRHTQYF.

The V call is TRBV5-4, the J call TRBJ2-2; tentatively, D is TRBD1 (6 bases). There are 15 residues in the CDR3. Trimming took 4 bases from V and 8 from J, leaving 18 bases between them. Germline CDR1 SGHNT, CDR2 YYREEE (reference sequence). CDR3 bases: TGTGCCAGCAGCGTTGGTCATGGGGGCGCGGGGGAGCTGTTTTTT. Its translation is CASSVGHGGAGELFF.

Remarks on this clone: The germline gene is not matched at one end of the junction; a read error may be the cause. The chain carries TRBV24-1 and TRBJ2-1; D unclear. The CDR3 contains 10 residues. In germline, CDR1 is KGHDR, CDR2 SFDVKD. CDR3: CATAFVAEIF. CDR3 sequence (DNA): TGTGCCACCGCCTTTGTGGCCGAGATCTTC.

V is TRBV28 and J is TRBJ1-1, with 7 bases that match TRBD1. Looked up from germline, CDR1 is MDHEN and CDR2 is SYDVKM. The V segment lost 3 bases and the J segment 2 bases; nucleotides outside the gene matches: 6. The CDR3 consists of 15 residues. The CDR3 is CASSFLDRANTEAFF. CDR3 coding DNA: TGTGCCAGCAGTTTTCTTGACAGGGCTAACACTGAAGCTTTCTTT.

CDR3 nucleotide sequence: TGTGCCAGCAGCCCGACAGGGAACGAGCAGTACTTC. Its translation: CASSPTGNEQYF. The chain links TRBV6-5 to TRBJ2-7; 7 nucleotides match TRBD1. CDR3 length equals 12 residues. V shed 6 bases, J shed 5 bases, and the junction held 4 bases outside the gene matches. CDR1 and CDR2 from the germline V gene are MNHEY and SVGAGI.

The rearrangement uses TRBV6-5 and TRBJ2-6, with TRBD2 as a possible D gene (5 bases). The CDR3 has 15 residues. V was clipped by 6 bases and J by 4 bases, with 13 bases between them. The V gene's germline CDR1 is MNHEY and CDR2 SVGAGI. As DNA, the CDR3 is TGTGCCAGCAGACTAGAATGGGAAGGGGCCAACGTCCTGACTTTC. Residues: CASRLEWEGANVLTF.

The V gene is TRBV2, the J gene TRBJ2-5; D ambiguous. V gave up 3 bases and J gave up 2 bases, with 7 bases separating them. CDR3 length equals 13 residues. CDR1 is SNHLY and CDR2 is FYNNEI in the germline V gene. CDR3 sequence reads: CASSDRQQETQYF. Written as DNA, the CDR3 is TGTGCCAGCAGTGACAGACAACAAGAGACCCAGTACTTC.

This clone was detected ten times or more. V usage is TRBV7-9 and J usage is TRBJ2-1; D remains ambiguous. Trimming stripped 5 bases from V and 10 bases from J, with 12 bases between. Germline CDR1 is SEHNR and CDR2 is FQNEAQ (reference sequence). CDR3 size: 12 residues. The CDR3 reads CASSPVGWEQFF. The CDR3 DNA reads as TGTGCCAGCAGCCCAGTGGGGTGGGAGCAGTTCTTC.

The rearrangement uses TRBV5-5 and TRBJ2-7, with D possibly being TRBD1 (7 bases). This CDR3 spans 15 amino acids. Per germline, CDR1 SGHKS and CDR2 YYEKEE (reference sequence). The ends were cut back, 4 bases at V and 2 bases at J, with 16 bases in the middle. The CDR3 loop reads CASSPAAGQTYEQYF. For the CDR3, the DNA is TGTGCCAGCAGCCCTGCCGCGGGACAGACCTACGAGCAGTACTTC. The variable domain in full, completed from reference TRBV5-5 and TRBJ2-7, reads DAGVTQSPTHLIKTRGQQVTLRCSPISGHKSVSWYQQVLGQGPQFIFQYYEKEERGRGNFPDRFSARQFPNYSSELNVNALLLGDSALYLCASSPAAGQTYEQYFGPGTRLTVT.

This chain uses TRBV5-1 with TRBJ1-4; 9 nucleotides match TRBD1. The junction had 9 bases not matched to a gene; V was cut back by 1 base and J by 5 bases. Germline CDR1 and CDR2: SGHRS and YFSETQ. There are 17 residues in the CDR3. CDR3 nucleotide sequence: TGCGCCAGCAGCTTGTATGGCCACAGGGGGCCGAATGAAAAACTGTTTTTT. It yields the protein CASSLYGHRGPNEKLFF. Supplemented by reference TRBV5-1 and TRBJ1-4, the full variable domain reads KAGVTQTPRYLIKTRGQQVTLSCSPISGHRSVSWYQQTPGQGLQFLFEYFSETQRNKGNFPGRFSGRQFSNSRSEMNVSTLELGDSALYLCASSLYGHRGPNEKLFFGSGTQLSVL.

The chain couples TRBV28 to TRBJ1-5, with 7 bases that match TRBD1. The CDR3 spans 14 residues. V lost 6 bases to trimming and J lost 4 bases; unmatched junction nucleotides: 6. CDR1 is MDHEN, CDR2 SYDVKM, per germline. The CDR3 region is CASRLTGRNQPQHF. CDR3 sequence (DNA): TGTGCCAGCAGGTTGACAGGGAGGAATCAGCCCCAGCATTTT.

The chain joins TRBV6-1 to TRBJ1-6; 7 bases align to TRBD1. Germline loops: CDR1 MNHNS, CDR2 SASEGT. The CDR3 totals 17 residues. With V trimmed by 0 bases and J by 0 bases, 2 bases remained unmatched. CDR3 DNA sequence: TGTGCCAGCAGTGAAGCTTCAGGGGGCTCCTATAATTCACCCCTCCACTTT. As protein: CASSEASGGSYNSPLHF.

This chain joins TRBV6-6 and TRBJ2-5; D is ambiguous. The CDR3 extends over 11 amino acids. V was shortened by 2 bases and J by 5 bases, with 3 bases between the two germline ends. Germline loops: CDR1 MNHNY, CDR2 SVGAGI (reference sequence). The CDR3 loop is CASSYVETQYF. The CDR3, as DNA: TGTGCCAGCAGTTACGTGGAGACCCAGTACTTC.

The chain couples TRBV10-3 to TRBJ1-5; the D is unclear. This CDR3 spans 14 amino acids. Per the germline V gene, CDR1 is ENHRY and CDR2 is SYGVKD. With 4 bases removed from V and 3 bases from J, the gap between germline ends came to 10 bases. The CDR3 here is CAISGGQDNQPQHF. CDR3 DNA sequence: TGTGCCATCAGTGGAGGGCAGGACAATCAGCCCCAGCATTTT.

This chain connects TRBV12-3 or TRBV12-4 to TRBJ2-2, with no clear D. CDR3 size: 13 residues. V was cut by 5 bases and J by 7 bases, with 11 bases left in between. The CDR3 DNA follows: TGTGCCAGCAGTCCCGCCGGGTACGGGGAGCTGTTTTTT. Translated, it gives CASSPAGYGELFF.

CDR3 nucleotide sequence: TGTGCCAGCAGTGGTACATCTAGCGGGAGTATTGCAGATACGCAGTATTTT. It translates to CASSGTSSGSIADTQYF. The rearrangement joins TRBV6-1 to TRBJ2-3; 10 positions match TRBD2. Germline V CDR1 and CDR2: MNHNS, SASEGT. J was trimmed by 4 bases and V by 4 bases; bases with no gene match: 11. CDR3 length: 17 amino acids.

The rearrangement joins TRBV7-3 to TRBJ2-7; 7 nucleotides agree with TRBD2. The germline gives CDR1 SGHTA, CDR2 FQGTGA. The V and J ends lost 0 bases and 5 bases, in that order; junction bases with no gene match: 10. The CDR3 runs 16 residues. The CDR3 is CASSLTKGTGGDEQYF. The CDR3 DNA sequence: TGTGCCAGCAGCTTAACGAAAGGGACGGGAGGCGACGAGCAGTACTTC. The full variable domain, in which reference TRBV7-3 and TRBJ2-7 provide the parts outside the CDR3, is GAGVSQTPSNKVTEKGKYVELRCDPISGHTALYWYRQSLGQGPEFLIYFQGTGAADDSGLPNDRFFAVRPEGSVSTLKIQRTERGDSAVYLCASSLTKGTGGDEQYFGPGTRLTVT.

This CDR3 reads CATSRDRQGLYNEQFF. The DNA of the CDR3 is TGTGCCACCAGCAGAGATAGACAGGGCTTATACAATGAGCAGTTCTTC. J is TRBJ2-1 and V is TRBV15; TRBD1 agrees at 7 bases. Germline V gene sequence: CDR1 LNHNV, CDR2 YYDKDF (reference sequence). The CDR3 length is 16 residues. V gave up 0 bases and J gave up 4 bases; unmatched junction bases: 6.

The chain carries TRBV4-1 and TRBJ2-7; 8 bases are a match to TRBD1. The CDR3 totals 16 residues. V shed 1 base, J shed 3 bases, and the junction held 8 bases outside the gene matches. Germline loops: CDR1 MGHRA, CDR2 YSYEKL. The CDR3 bases are TGCGCCAGCAGCCAAGGGCTGGGACAGGACATCTACGAGCAGTACTTC. Residues: CASSQGLGQDIYEQYF.

V is TRBV4-3 and J is TRBJ1-2, with D perhaps TRBD1 (6 bases). V lost 1 base and J 8 bases, leaving 14 bases between the germline ends. Germline V gene sequence: CDR1 LGHNA, CDR2 YSLEER. The CDR3 length is 14 residues. The CDR3 region has the DNA TGCGCCAGCAGCCAAGTGGTGGCAGGGGAGGGCTACACCTTC. The encoded protein is CASSQVVAGEGYTF.

The chain carries TRBV7-9 and TRBJ1-4; a weak D match, TRBD1 (6 bases). The V end lost 2 bases, the J end lost 3 bases, and 7 bases lay between the germline ends. The CDR3 runs 14 residues. Germline V lookup: CDR1 SEHNR, CDR2 FQNEAQ (reference sequence). CDR3 loop: CASSLRGPNEKLFF. The CDR3 nucleotides are TGTGCCAGCAGCTTACGGGGGCCTAATGAAAAACTGTTTTTT.

The chain joins TRBV19 to TRBJ1-1, with D possibly being TRBD1 (6 bases). V was cut by 8 bases and J by 3 bases, with 13 bases left in between. Looked up from germline, CDR1 is LNHDA and CDR2 is SQIVND (reference sequence). This CDR3 is built from 13 residues. The CDR3 bases are TGTGCCAGTGCCCGGGGGCGGGACACTGAAGCTTTCTTT. Its translation: CASARGRDTEAFF.

The gene calls are TRBV9 and TRBJ2-6; D gene unclear. The CDR3 length is 17 residues. Looked up from germline, CDR1 is SGDLS and CDR2 is YYNGEE. The V gene lost 3 bases and the J gene lost 0 bases, with 13 bases spanning the gap. CDR3 residues: CASSEKARPSGANVLTF. The CDR3 nucleotides read TGTGCCAGCAGCGAGAAAGCTAGACCCTCTGGGGCCAACGTCCTGACTTTC.